The 24 T cell receptor beta chains listed next were all sequenced from one sample in a study of blood T cell repertoires in COVID-19. TCRdb's table, derived via immunoSEQ multiplex PCR, lists solely in-frame clones and lacks some. Of hundreds of thousands of clones in the sample, roughly 90% were seen once. Sequenced input: peripheral blood. The origin of the receptors is a woman between 35 and 50 years old with COVID-19, enrolled during active disease.

This chain links TRBV5-1 with TRBJ1-1; TRBD1 agrees at 8 bases. The CDR3 spans 17 residues. Germline V gene data show CDR1 as SGHRS and CDR2 as YFSETQ. Losses at the gene ends were 5 bases for V and 0 bases for J; bases not matched to a gene: 12. Here the CDR3 DNA reads TGCGCCAGCAGTTTCAGGGGGCCCGCAAGGTTGAACACTGAAGCTTTCTTT. Protein product: CASSFRGPARLNTEAFF.

The chain has TRBV9 and TRBJ2-1; tentatively, D is TRBD1 (6 bases). CDR1 and CDR2 from the germline V gene are SGDLS and YYNGEE. The germline V and J ends were trimmed by 4 bases and 5 bases, with 13 bases remaining between them. The CDR3 covers 14 residues. CDR3: CASSPSGVDNEQFF. CDR3 sequence (DNA): TGTGCCAGCAGCCCATCAGGGGTCGACAATGAGCAGTTCTTC.

The rearrangement joins TRBV28 to TRBJ1-5; 8 bases align to TRBD1. The trim removed 6 bases at V and 3 bases at J, leaving 7 bases unmatched. The length of the CDR3 is 15 residues. The germline V gene has CDR1 MDHEN and CDR2 SYDVKM. CDR3 coding DNA: TGTGCCAGCAGCTCTGACAGGGGAACCAATCAGCCCCAGCATTTT. It yields the protein CASSSDRGTNQPQHF. The whole variable domain, remainder taken from reference TRBV28 and TRBJ1-5, is DVKVTQSSRYLVKRTGEKVFLECVQDMDHENMFWYRQDPGLGLRLIYFSYDVKMKEKGDIPEGYSVSREKKERFSLILESASTNQTSMYLCASSSDRGTNQPQHFGDGTRLSIL.

V usage is TRBV6-5 and J usage is TRBJ1-4; no clear D gene. Germline assignment: CDR1 MNHEY and CDR2 SVGAGI. The CDR3 runs to 14 residues. Trimming removed 2 bases at V and 5 bases at J, with 9 bases between. Here the CDR3 reads CASSYGQSNEKLFF. The CDR3 bases are TGTGCCAGCAGTTACGGGCAGTCGAATGAAAAACTGTTTTTT.

The chain uses TRBV28 and TRBJ2-7; 10 nucleotides align to TRBD2. Germline V lookup: CDR1 MDHEN, CDR2 SYDVKM. Trimming at V came to 7 bases and at J to 0 bases, leaving 3 bases not matched to a gene. The length of the CDR3 is 14 residues. This CDR3 is CASTSSGGSYEQYF. CDR3 bases: TGTGCCAGCACTTCTAGCGGGGGCTCCTACGAGCAGTACTTC.

The gene calls are TRBV7-8 and TRBJ2-3; 10 bases match TRBD2. The CDR3 length is 17 residues. Trimming took 1 base from V and 8 from J; bases not matched to a gene: 12. In germline, CDR1 is SGHVS, CDR2 FQNEAQ. CDR3 region: CASSLGSGGVPSRTQYF. CDR3 nucleotides: TGTGCCAGCAGCTTAGGGAGCGGGGGGGTCCCCTCACGTACGCAGTATTTT.

The chain employs TRBV28 and TRBJ2-6; 9 nucleotides agree with TRBD2. This CDR3 is built from 18 residues. V gave up 10 bases and J gave up 2 bases; unmatched junction bases: 15. CDR1 MDHEN and CDR2 SYDVKM come from the germline V gene. CDR3 sequence reads: CATLAMTSGKPGANVLTF. The CDR3 DNA reads TGTGCCACCCTCGCGATGACTAGCGGAAAACCTGGGGCCAACGTCCTGACTTTC.

The chain recombines TRBV11-2 with TRBJ1-5, with 7 bases aligning to TRBD1. Trimming at V came to 1 base and at J to 2 bases, leaving 5 bases not matched to a gene. The germline V gene encodes CDR1 SGHAT and CDR2 FQNNGV. This CDR3 contains 16 residues. The CDR3 DNA reads TGTGCCAGCAGCTTAGGGCGGGGACAGCGCAATCAGCCCCAGCATTTT. It specifies CASSLGRGQRNQPQHF.

The chain uses TRBV5-1 and TRBJ1-1; D not certain. Germline CDR1 SGHRS, CDR2 YFSETQ. V was trimmed by 0 bases and J by 2 bases, leaving 8 bases between them. CDR3 length: 14 amino acids. CDR3 nucleotide sequence: TGCGCCAGCAGCTTGGGGCAGGCAAACACTGAAGCTTTCTTT. This codes for CASSLGQANTEAFF.

The chain links TRBV19 to TRBJ1-1; possibly TRBD1 for D (5 bases). This CDR3 region has 12 residues. The germline gives CDR1 LNHDA, CDR2 SQIVND (reference sequence). CDR3 loop: CASKRGNTEAFF. The CDR3 DNA follows: TGTGCTTCAAAAAGGGGGAACACTGAAGCTTTCTTT.

The J gene is TRBJ2-4, the V gene TRBV16, with a tentative D call TRBD1 (5 bases). Germline V gene sequence: CDR1 KGHSY, CDR2 FQNENV. V gave up 0 bases and J gave up 0 bases, with 18 bases separating them. The CDR3 contains 19 residues. DNA for the CDR3: TGTGCCAGCAGCCAATCGAGGAGCAGGGTAACCCTAGCCAAAAACATTCAGTACTTC. Protein product: CASSQSRSRVTLAKNIQYF.

The chain is built from TRBV6-1 and TRBJ2-3; tentative D call: TRBD1 (6 bases). Germline CDR1 MNHNS, CDR2 SASEGT. Trimming removed 0 bases from V and 3 bases from J, with 13 bases in between. This CDR3 region has 16 residues. CDR3 DNA: TGTGCCAGCAGTGAAGCGATAGGGGGAAATACAGATACGCAGTATTTT. Translated: CASSEAIGGNTDTQYF.

This clone was seen a handful of times. The sample has other DNA sequences that encode this CDR3 too. The chain employs TRBV5-1 and TRBJ2-2; the match to TRBD2 covers 11 bases. CDR1 and CDR2 from the germline V gene are SGHRS and YFSETQ. V lost 2 bases and J lost 2; bases outside the gene matches: 2. The CDR3 spans 16 residues. CDR3 sequence reads: CASSFLAGGNTGELFF. CDR3 bases: TGCGCCAGCAGCTTCCTAGCGGGAGGCAACACCGGGGAGCTGTTTTTT.

The V and J genes are TRBV3-1 (or the pseudogene TRBV3-2) and TRBJ2-7; TRBD2 matches 9 bases. Per germline, CDR1 LGHDT and CDR2 YNNKEL (reference sequence). The CDR3 runs to 15 residues. The ends lost 4 bases at V and 7 bases at J; junction bases unmatched: 11. DNA of the CDR3: TGTGCCAGCAGCCCAGCGGGAGGCATCACGAGGGAGCAGTACTTC. It encodes CASSPAGGITREQYF.

The table lists this clone with a few counts. The gene calls are TRBV11-2 and TRBJ1-2, with D possibly matching TRBD1 (5 bases). Trimming left V 0 bases short and J 2 bases short, with 13 bases between. Germline values: CDR1 SGHAT, CDR2 FQNNGV. CDR3 length equals 16 residues. The CDR3 bases are TGTGCCAGCAGCTTAGATGCGGGACTCTCCAACTATGGCTACACCTTC. Residues: CASSLDAGLSNYGYTF.

This clone has just a few counts. The chain employs TRBV28 and TRBJ2-1; no firm D call. The CDR3 totals 13 residues. The germline gives CDR1 MDHEN, CDR2 SYDVKM. Trimming cost V 0 bases and J 7 bases, with 7 bases left between them. The DNA for the CDR3 is TGTGCCAGCAGTTTATGGGTGGAGAATGAGCAGTTCTTC. This gives the protein CASSLWVENEQFF. The full variable domain, its missing parts supplied by reference TRBV28 and TRBJ2-1, is DVKVTQSSRYLVKRTGEKVFLECVQDMDHENMFWYRQDPGLGLRLIYFSYDVKMKEKGDIPEGYSVSREKKERFSLILESASTNQTSMYLCASSLWVENEQFFGPGTRLTVL.

Comment on this clone: The junction and the germline gene differ at one end; a read error may be behind it. V is TRBV6-2 or TRBV6-3 and J is TRBJ2-5, with a tentative D call TRBD2 (6 bases). Germline loops: CDR1 MNHEY, CDR2 SVGEGT. The CDR3 is made up of 14 amino acids. The CDR3 is CASIYRSGPGTQYF. The DNA of the CDR3 is TGTGCCAGCATTTACCGTAGCGGTCCGGGGACCCAGTACTTC.

This clone was found many times. This rearrangement joins TRBV19 to TRBJ2-2, with D maybe TRBD2 (5 bases). Germline V CDR1 and CDR2: LNHDA, SQIVND (reference sequence). There are 14 residues in the CDR3. V lost 7 bases and J 5 bases, leaving 14 bases between the germline ends. Here the CDR3 reads CASKDSGGTGELFF. The DNA of the CDR3 is TGTGCCAGTAAAGACTCCGGCGGGACCGGGGAGCTGTTTTTT.

The chain joins TRBV30 to TRBJ2-2, with TRBD2 matching 7 bases. CDR3 length: 14 amino acids. Trimming took 0 bases from V and 6 from J; bases not matched to a gene: 4. CDR1 GTSNPN and CDR2 SVGIG come from the germline V gene (reference sequence). CDR3 residues: CAWSVGRLAGELFF. In nucleotides, the CDR3 is TGTGCCTGGAGTGTCGGGAGGCTCGCCGGGGAGCTGTTTTTT.

V and J are TRBV19 and TRBJ2-7, with 9 positions matching TRBD2. Germline loops: CDR1 LNHDA, CDR2 SQIVND (reference sequence). The CDR3 consists of 15 residues. Trimming removed 1 base from V and 4 bases from J; junction bases left unmatched: 5. In DNA form, the CDR3 reads TGTGCCAGTAGTATAGTAGCGGGAGAATATTACGAGCAGTACTTC. Its protein is CASSIVAGEYYEQYF.

The CDR3 is CATSDGWTYEQYF. The DNA for the CDR3 is TGTGCCACCAGTGACGGGTGGACCTACGAGCAGTACTTC. The gene calls are TRBV24-1 and TRBJ2-7; the D is unclear. V was trimmed by 4 bases and J by 2 bases, leaving 8 bases between them. The CDR3 covers 13 residues. From germline, CDR1 is KGHDR and CDR2 SFDVKD.

V is TRBV7-2 and J is TRBJ1-6, with TRBD1 matching 9 bases. This CDR3 spans 17 amino acids. In germline, CDR1 is SGHTA, CDR2 FQGNSA. The V gene end was trimmed by 4 bases and the J gene end by 1 base; junction bases not matched to a gene: 5. This CDR3 is CASSSGQGRSYNSPLHF. The CDR3, as DNA: TGTGCCAGCAGCTCAGGACAGGGGAGGTCCTATAATTCACCCCTCCACTTT.

The chain carries TRBV6-1 and TRBJ2-7, with D possibly matching TRBD2 (6 bases). The V end was cut by 4 bases, the J end by 4 bases, with 20 bases between. Germline-derived CDR1 and CDR2 are MNHNS and SASEGT. The length of the CDR3 is 16 residues. CDR3 sequence reads: CASSGGVGGPLYEQYF. CDR3 sequence (DNA): TGTGCCAGCAGTGGGGGGGTCGGCGGGCCCTTATACGAGCAGTACTTC.

V and J are TRBV28 and TRBJ1-2; unclear D gene. There are 13 residues in the CDR3. The V gene lost 5 bases and the J gene lost 1 base, with 8 bases spanning the gap. Germline V gives CDR1 MDHEN, CDR2 SYDVKM. The CDR3 DNA follows: TGTGCCAGCAGTCTAGGAGTTAACTATGGCTACACCTTC. Translated, it gives CASSLGVNYGYTF.